This TCR beta chain was found in a study of blood T cell repertoires in COVID-19. Study in general: Sites across the United States, Italy and Spain contributed samples from acute and convalescent COVID-19.

The V gene end was trimmed by 0 bases and the J gene end by 4 bases; junction bases not matched to a gene: 21. Looked up from germline, CDR1 is MGHRA and CDR2 is YSYEKL. The CDR3 extends over 21 amino acids. Original processing notes: Estimation of nucleated cell counts was performed using reference gene primer amplification. Assay: immunoSEQ multiplex PCR; the TCRdb copy retains only in-frame clones and omits some. D and trimming were read from the DNA, whereas the V and J calls and clone size are those reported in that table. The repertoire holds around 200,000 clones, around 82% seen once, with 4.5% to 7% in the top ten.

The chain recombines TRBV4-1 with TRBJ1-2; 9 bases align to TRBD1. This TCR came from a woman in her 70s with acute or convalescent COVID-19. Sequences were obtained from peripheral blood. CDR3: CASSQEVGPGQGYSHSYGYTF. The CDR3 DNA follows: TGCGCCAGCAGCCAAGAAGTTGGGCCGGGACAGGGATATTCGCATAGCTATGGCTACACCTTC.